The 21 T cell receptor beta chains given below trace back to one sample, sequenced in a study of cytomegalovirus exposure and HLA in healthy donors. Sequenced by immunoSEQ multiplex PCR; TCRdb stores in-frame clones only, minus some. Among tens of thousands of clones, about 89% were seen once, and the ten largest hold around 1.8%. What was sequenced was PBMCs. The receptors here all came from a woman aged 18-29 years in good health and CMV-seronegative.

This rearrangement joins TRBV13 to TRBJ2-7, with a tentative D call TRBD2 (6 bases). Germline V gene data show CDR1 as PRHDT and CDR2 as FYEKMQ (reference sequence). The CDR3 contains 16 residues. The V and J ends lost 5 bases and 2 bases respectively, with 19 bases between them. CDR3 bases: TGTGCCAGCAGCCCAGCGGAGGGTCCCGGGGCCTACGAGCAGTACTTC. Translation: CASSPAEGPGAYEQYF.

This clone was counted once. This chain connects TRBV4-2 to TRBJ2-1, with 8 bases that match TRBD1. From germline, CDR1 is LGHNA and CDR2 YNFKEQ. The length of the CDR3 is 20 residues. V lost 0 bases and J lost 0; bases outside the gene matches: 13. The CDR3 DNA is TGTGCCAGCAGCCAAGATTTAGTTCCAGGGGGCTTCAGCTCCTACAATGAGCAGTTCTTC. It encodes CASSQDLVPGGFSSYNEQFF.

This chain joins TRBV2 and TRBJ1-2; TRBD1 aligns across 9 bases. The V gene end was trimmed by 6 bases and the J gene end by 7 bases; junction bases not matched to a gene: 6. Per the germline V gene, CDR1 is SNHLY and CDR2 is FYNNEI. This CDR3 is 13 amino acids long. CDR3 nucleotide sequence: TGTGCCAGCAGGGAACAGGGGGCACCTGGCTACACCTTC. Residues: CASREQGAPGYTF.

Here the CDR3 DNA reads TGCGCCAGCAGCTTGACTAGCGGGATGAACAATGAGCAGTTCTTC. This encodes CASSLTSGMNNEQFF. The V gene is TRBV10-1, the J gene TRBJ2-1, with TRBD2 matching over 11 bases. CDR1 WNHNN and CDR2 SYGVQD come from the germline V gene (reference sequence). V lost 6 bases to trimming and J lost 5 bases; unmatched junction nucleotides: 6. There are 15 residues in the CDR3.

This clone was detected only a few times. The chain carries TRBV15 and TRBJ2-7, with 11 bases identical to TRBD2. V gave up 9 bases and J gave up 5 bases; unmatched junction bases: 9. Germline V gene lookup returns CDR1 LNHNV and CDR2 YYDKDF (reference sequence). The CDR3 extends over 14 amino acids. The CDR3 loop is CATGRLAGSHEQYF. In DNA, the CDR3 is TGTGCCACAGGAAGACTAGCGGGAAGCCACGAGCAGTACTTC.

In DNA, the CDR3 is TGTGCCATCAGCCTACGGGGGGTCTCTGGAAACACCATATATTTT. Its protein product is CAISLRGVSGNTIYF. The chain couples TRBV10-3 to TRBJ1-3; TRBD1 is a possible D gene (5 bases). Germline values: CDR1 ENHRY, CDR2 SYGVKD. Trimming took off 6 bases at V and 0 bases at J, with 12 bases between the two ends. The CDR3 covers 15 residues.

The CDR3, as DNA: TGTGCCGACACGGACAGCCTGAACACTGAAGCTTTCTTT. As protein: CADTDSLNTEAFF. The rearrangement links TRBV2 to TRBJ1-1, with D tentatively TRBD1 (6 bases). The CDR3 has 13 amino acids. Germline V lookup: CDR1 SNHLY, CDR2 FYNNEI. Trimming cost V 11 bases and J 0 bases, with 13 bases left between them.

The chain links TRBV2 to TRBJ1-2; D gene ambiguous. Per the germline V gene, CDR1 is SNHLY and CDR2 is FYNNEI. V dropped 4 bases and J dropped 1 base, with 10 bases sitting between them. The CDR3 covers 14 residues. CDR3 loop: CASSVSRVNYGYTF. The CDR3 DNA reads TGTGCCAGCAGTGTATCTAGAGTTAACTATGGCTACACCTTC. Full variable domain (rest looked up from reference TRBV2 and TRBJ1-2): EPEVTQTPSHQVTQMGQEVILRCVPISNHLYFYWYRQILGQKVEFLVSFYNNEISEKSEIFDDQFSVERPDGSNFTLKIRSTKLEDSAMYFCASSVSRVNYGYTFGSGTRLTVV.

The V call is TRBV4-2, the J call TRBJ2-5, with D possibly TRBD1 on 6 matching bases. The CDR3 has 18 residues. V lost 3 bases and J 3 bases, leaving 23 bases between the germline ends. The germline gives CDR1 LGHNA, CDR2 YNFKEQ. The CDR3 nucleotides read TGTGCCAGCAGCCAGATGTTCGGGGATGGGGGCGAAGAAGAGACCCAGTACTTC. This gives the protein CASSQMFGDGGEEETQYF.

The count of this clone is one. The chain uses TRBV27 and TRBJ2-5; D gene ambiguous. Per the germline V gene, CDR1 is MNHEY and CDR2 is SMNVEV (reference sequence). V was shortened by 0 bases and J by 2 bases, with 7 bases between the two germline ends. The CDR3 is made up of 14 amino acids. The CDR3 reads CASSLSIRQETQYF. CDR3 in DNA: TGTGCCAGCAGTTTATCTATACGGCAAGAGACCCAGTACTTC.

The V gene is TRBV5-1, the J gene TRBJ2-7; 8 positions agree with TRBD2. Germline CDR1 is SGHRS and CDR2 is YFSETQ. The length of the CDR3 is 14 residues. Germline trimming cut 6 bases from V and 7 bases from J; bases unmatched to any gene: 12. The DNA of the CDR3 is TGCGCCAGCATGCGGGAGGATCCCCGCGGAGAGCAGTACTTC. Encoded protein: CASMREDPRGEQYF.

V usage is TRBV7-6 and J usage is TRBJ2-1; D may be TRBD1 (5 bases). The V gene lost 6 bases and the J gene lost 9 bases, with 12 bases spanning the gap. The CDR3 length is 12 residues. The germline gives CDR1 SGHVS, CDR2 FNYEAQ. The CDR3 DNA reads TGTGCCAGCAGGACTGCTAGGGGTGAGCAGTTCTTC. Protein: CASRTARGEQFF.

The rearrangement joins TRBV15 to TRBJ2-7; 10 positions match TRBD2. The CDR3 has 16 amino acids. Per germline, CDR1 LNHNV and CDR2 YYDKDF (reference sequence). With V trimmed by 3 bases and J by 4 bases, 9 bases remained unmatched. CDR3 protein: CATSSPERGGKYEQYF. The CDR3 DNA is TGTGCCACCAGCAGTCCGGAGCGGGGGGGCAAGTACGAGCAGTACTTC. The variable domain in full, with the rest retrieved from reference TRBV15 and TRBJ2-7, is DAMVIQNPRYQVTQFGKPVTLSCSQTLNHNVMYWYQQKSSQAPKLLFHYYDKDFNNEADTPDNFQSRRPNTSFCFLDIRSPGLGDTAMYLCATSSPERGGKYEQYFGPGTRLTVT.

V usage is TRBV27 and J usage is TRBJ1-1; 10 bases fit TRBD1. The germline V gene encodes CDR1 MNHEY and CDR2 SMNVEV (reference sequence). V lost 4 bases, J lost 4 bases, and 6 bases stayed unmatched. The CDR3 length is 15 residues. The CDR3 region is CASSSDRGGVTEAFF. The DNA for the CDR3 is TGTGCCAGCAGTTCGGACAGGGGGGGTGTCACTGAAGCTTTCTTT.

This clone was seen once. The gene calls are TRBV19 and TRBJ2-1, with 7 bases matching TRBD1. This CDR3 has 16 residues. Germline CDR1 is LNHDA and CDR2 is SQIVND (reference sequence). The V segment lost 9 bases and the J segment 1 base; nucleotides outside the gene matches: 12. This CDR3 is CASNEPTGASYNEQFF. The CDR3 nucleotides are TGTGCCAGCAACGAACCAACAGGGGCGTCCTACAATGAGCAGTTCTTC.

The chain joins TRBV5-1 to TRBJ2-3; D not certain. Germline V gives CDR1 SGHRS, CDR2 YFSETQ. Between the trimmed V and J ends, which lost 0 bases and 2 bases, there was a span of 10 bases. CDR3 length: 15 residues. The CDR3 region is CASSLASFPTDTQYF. In nucleotides, the CDR3 is TGCGCCAGCAGCTTGGCGTCCTTCCCCACAGATACGCAGTATTTT.

This clone came up once. The CDR3 bases are TGCGCCAGCAGCCAAGATGGTCAGGTGGATGGCTACACCTTC. Its protein product is CASSQDGQVDGYTF. The chain joins TRBV4-3 to TRBJ1-2; no firm D call. The germline V gene encodes CDR1 LGHNA and CDR2 YSLEER. This CDR3 is 14 amino acids long. The V end was cut by 0 bases, the J end by 6 bases, with 11 bases between.

V usage is TRBV5-4 and J usage is TRBJ2-5; TRBD2 matches 9 bases. This CDR3 contains 15 residues. Germline CDR1 is SGHNT and CDR2 is YYREEE (reference sequence). With V trimmed by 0 bases and J by 5 bases, 5 bases remained unmatched. The CDR3 sequence is CASSLAGLAGETQYF. CDR3 sequence (DNA): TGTGCCAGCAGCTTGGCAGGGCTAGCGGGGGAGACCCAGTACTTC.

The V and J genes are TRBV7-3 and TRBJ2-7; TRBD2 is a possible D gene (7 bases). Trimming took 1 base from V and 2 from J, leaving 18 bases between them. Per germline, CDR1 SGHTA and CDR2 FQGTGA. The CDR3 length is 17 residues. The CDR3 nucleotides read TGTGCCAGCAGCTTAAACGGGGGGCGGGACAAAGCCTACGAGCAGTACTTC. It encodes CASSLNGGRDKAYEQYF.

Here the CDR3 reads CASSSTRGRHEQFF. CDR3 DNA sequence: TGTGCCAGCAGCTCAACCCGAGGGAGGCATGAGCAGTTCTTC. V is TRBV11-1 and J is TRBJ2-1; D might be TRBD2 (6 bases). The CDR3 is made up of 14 amino acids. CDR1 SGHAT and CDR2 FQDESV come from the germline V gene (reference sequence). V was trimmed by 4 bases and J by 8 bases, leaving 15 bases between them. The full variable domain, rest sourced from reference TRBV11-1 and TRBJ2-1, is EAEVAQSPRYKITEKSQAVAFWCDPISGHATLYWYRQILGQGPELLVQFQDESVVDDSQLPKDRFSAERLKGVDSTLKIQPAELGDSAMYLCASSSTRGRHEQFFGPGTRLTVL.

The V gene is TRBV2, the J gene TRBJ2-7; 7 bases line up with TRBD2. The ends lost 5 bases at V and 4 bases at J; junction bases unmatched: 11. The CDR3 contains 15 residues. Germline V lookup: CDR1 SNHLY, CDR2 FYNNEI. CDR3 region: CASSLFGGSSYEQYF. CDR3 coding DNA: TGTGCCAGCAGTCTTTTCGGGGGGTCTTCTTACGAGCAGTACTTC.